This TCR beta chain was captured by sequencing in a study of T cell repertoires in cytomegalovirus infection (dated by TCRdb to the late 2010s). Looking at the study overall: Donor HLA type was relevant to the analysis, because carriage of CMV infection together with the matching HLA type was indicated by public TCR beta signatures.

The table lists this clonotype with many counts. The antigen it binds to is not known. No much larger clone is present one base from it, and per-base qualities are unavailable. For sequencing, an Illumina HiSeq 1500 was employed. The raw public data were reprocessed by TCRdb itself: fastp quality trimming at Q25, MiXCR clonotype calling, in-frame beta chains only. Each CDR3 protein appears once, grouped with its most common genes and DNA. The sample table records about 180,000 distinct CDR3 sequences; around 15% of these occur just once. 20% to 30% of the sample belongs to the ten largest clones. The full study reports these points: In both this cohort and an independent roughly 360-donor cohort, the cumulative frequency of public TCR beta family members distinguished carriers of CMV infection plus the relevant HLA type. The ex vivo response was dominated by HLA-C-restricted CMV-specific TCR beta clonotypes, which also provided the single most frequent clonotype in two of eight donors.

Source material: PBMCs. The TCR was taken from a human donor in good health (CMV status not recorded). Some clones in this sample may be carry-over from other donors' samples.

The CDR3 corresponds to CASSLGLAGENEQFF. The sequenced DNA: TGTGCCAGCAGTTTAGGACTAGCGGGGGAGAATGAGCAGTTCTTC. The chain was built from TRBV12-3 or TRBV12-4 and TRBJ2-1, with 12 bases matching TRBD2. The CDR3 runs 15 residues from the cysteine to the phenylalanine. The kept DNA is CDR3 alone, 45 bases in frame from the first base. For this chain, trimming is 1 base at the V end and 7 bases at the J end, and the number of junction bases without a gene match is 2.